The 3 T cell receptor beta chains below were found in one sample sequenced in a study of CD8+CD57+ T cells in acquired aplastic anemia. CDR3 and TCR beta VDJ profiling relied on genomic DNA as the template. TCRdb re-analysed the reads in MiXCR, keeping a single row per CDR3 protein. The repertoire consists of about 200,000 distinct CDR3 sequences, with about 62% occurring once and the leading ten covering about 60%. Sequencing involved patients with CD8+CD57+ cell expansion previously shown by flow cytometry. Sequencing was carried out using sorted CD4+, CD8+, or CD8+CD57+ T cells (not recorded which) from PBMCs. Receptors originate from a human donor with aplastic anemia.

This sequence joins TRBV10-3 and TRBJ2-7; 8 positions agree with TRBD1. There are 15 residues in the CDR3. Trimming removed 6 bases from V and 2 bases from J; junction bases left unmatched: 9. Per the germline V gene, CDR1 is ENHRY and CDR2 is SYGVKD. CDR3 residues: CAISTSDRVAYEQYF. CDR3 nucleotides: TGTGCCATCAGCACTTCGGACAGGGTGGCCTACGAGCAGTACTTC.

This clonotype has ten or more counts. V usage is TRBV20-1 and J usage is TRBJ1-1, with D unclear. The CDR3 runs 15 residues. Trimming cost V 4 bases and J 3 bases, with 18 bases left between them. CDR1 and CDR2 (germline): DFQATT, SNEGSKA (reference sequence). The DNA of the CDR3 is TGCAGTGCTATCCTCGTTGGGTTCGGGTACACTGAAGCTTTCTTT. Its protein product is CSAILVGFGYTEAFF.

The gene calls are TRBV20-1 and TRBJ2-7; 7 bases are a match to TRBD1. In germline, CDR1 is DFQATT, CDR2 SNEGSKA (reference sequence). The CDR3 extends over 14 amino acids. Germline trimming cut 1 base from V and 0 bases from J; bases unmatched to any gene: 3. CDR3: CSARGGTDSYEQYF. The CDR3 DNA is TGCAGTGCTAGAGGAGGGACAGACTCCTACGAGCAGTACTTC.